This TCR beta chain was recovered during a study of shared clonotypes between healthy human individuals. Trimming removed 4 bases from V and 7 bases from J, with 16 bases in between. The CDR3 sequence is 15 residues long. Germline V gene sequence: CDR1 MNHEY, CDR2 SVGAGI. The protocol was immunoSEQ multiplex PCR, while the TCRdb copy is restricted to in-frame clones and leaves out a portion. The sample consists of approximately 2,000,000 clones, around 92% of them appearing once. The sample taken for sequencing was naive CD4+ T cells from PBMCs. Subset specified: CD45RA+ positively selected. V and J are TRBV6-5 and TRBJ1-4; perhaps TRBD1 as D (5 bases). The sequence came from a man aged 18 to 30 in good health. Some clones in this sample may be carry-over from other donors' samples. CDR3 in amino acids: CASSFDGGGGEKLFF. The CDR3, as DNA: TGTGCCAGCAGTTTCGACGGCGGGGGAGGTGAAAAACTGTTTTTT.